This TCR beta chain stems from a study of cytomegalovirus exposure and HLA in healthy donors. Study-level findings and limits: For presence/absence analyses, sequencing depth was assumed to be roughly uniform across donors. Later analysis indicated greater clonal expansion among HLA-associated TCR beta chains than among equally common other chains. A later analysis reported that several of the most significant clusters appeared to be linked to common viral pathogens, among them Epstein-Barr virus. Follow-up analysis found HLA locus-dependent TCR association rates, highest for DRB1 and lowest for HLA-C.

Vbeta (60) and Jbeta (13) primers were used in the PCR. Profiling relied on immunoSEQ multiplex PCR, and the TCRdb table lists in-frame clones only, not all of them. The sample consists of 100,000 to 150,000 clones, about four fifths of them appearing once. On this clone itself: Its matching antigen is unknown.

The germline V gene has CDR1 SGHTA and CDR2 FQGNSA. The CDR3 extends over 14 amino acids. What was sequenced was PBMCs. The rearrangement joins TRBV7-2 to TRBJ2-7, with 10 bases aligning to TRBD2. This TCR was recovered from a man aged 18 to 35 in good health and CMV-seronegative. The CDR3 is CASSGGLTPYEQYF. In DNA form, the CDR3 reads TGTGCTTCTAGCGGGGGCCTCACCCCCTACGAGCAGTACTTC. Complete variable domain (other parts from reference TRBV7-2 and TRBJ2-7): GAGVSQSPSNKVTEKGKDVELRCDPISGHTALYWYRQSLGQGLEFLIYFQGNSAPDKSGLPSDRFSAERTGGSVSTLTIQRTQQEDSAVYLCASSGGLTPYEQYFGPGTRLTVT.